This T cell receptor (beta chain) was profiled in a study of regulatory T cells in long-lasting Graves disease. Regarding the study as a whole: Newly diagnosed disease favored TRBV20-1 and TRBJ2-1 over persistent disease.

Germline-derived CDR1 and CDR2 are SEHNR and FQNEAQ (reference sequence). The CDR3 contains 16 residues. Turning to this clonotype: Antigen unknown. A far larger clone is off by one base, so a read error is likely.

Time point in this sample: newly diagnosed GD, antithyroid drugs for less than 3 months. There was RNA extracted from PBMCs, and the TCR library was made from it. CDR3 regions were amplified by Arm-PCR using iRepertoire HTBI primers to build TCR beta libraries. MiXCR was run by TCRdb on the multiplex PCR reads, yielding one entry per CDR3 protein. The table lists about 300,000 distinct CDR3 sequences, approximately 20% of them singletons. The source is a female donor with Graves disease. V gene TRBV7-9 combines with J gene TRBJ2-3, with 7 bases aligning to TRBD1. Sequencing was performed on peripheral blood mononuclear cells (PBMCs), taken at new diagnosis, from a patient treated with antithyroid drugs. This CDR3 is CASSSWTGASTDAQYF. The CDR3 nucleotides read TGTGCCAGCAGCAGTTGGACAGGAGCTAGCACAGATGCGCAGTATTTT.